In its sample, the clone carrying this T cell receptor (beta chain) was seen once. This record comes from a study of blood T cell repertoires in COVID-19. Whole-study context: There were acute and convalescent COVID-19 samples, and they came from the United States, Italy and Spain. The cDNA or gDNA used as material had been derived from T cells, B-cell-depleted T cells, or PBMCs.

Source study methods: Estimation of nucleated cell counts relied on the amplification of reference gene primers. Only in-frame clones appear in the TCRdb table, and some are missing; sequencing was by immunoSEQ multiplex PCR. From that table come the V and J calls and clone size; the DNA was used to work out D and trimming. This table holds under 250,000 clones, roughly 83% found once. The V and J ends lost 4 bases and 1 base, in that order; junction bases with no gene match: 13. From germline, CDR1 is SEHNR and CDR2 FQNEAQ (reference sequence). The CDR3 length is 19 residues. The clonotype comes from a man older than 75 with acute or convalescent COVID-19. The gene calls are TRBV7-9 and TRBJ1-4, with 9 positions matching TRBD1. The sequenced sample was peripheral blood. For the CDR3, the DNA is TGTGCCAGCAGCTCCCGGACAGGGGAGCGGGTACGAACTAATGAAAAACTGTTTTTT. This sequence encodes CASSSRTGERVRTNEKLFF.